These T cell receptor beta chains were read from a single sample in a study of blood T cell repertoires in COVID-19. The protocol was immunoSEQ multiplex PCR, while the TCRdb copy is restricted to in-frame clones and leaves out a portion. The sample yields fewer than 30,000 clones, 72% seen once. Sequenced: peripheral blood. These receptors originate from a boy between 2 and 10 years old with active or convalescent COVID-19. Both conserved end residues are part of each CDR3. Fields, in order: CDR3 protein, CDR3 DNA, clone size, V gene, D gene, J gene, CDR3 length. The D gene is left open where the match is weak. A row's size may be missing; if present it is once, few, many or a size class.

CDR3: CASSPPGNTEAFF; DNA: TGCGCCAGCAGCCCGCCGGGGAACACTGAAGCTTTCTTT; size: once; V: TRBV4-3; D: -; J: TRBJ1-1; length: 13
CDR3: CSVARRGEVWAGFF; DNA: TGCAGCGTTGCACGGCGGGGAGAGGTGTGGGCCGGGTTCTTC; size: -; V: TRBV29-1; D: -; J: TRBJ2-1; length: 14
CDR3: CASSPGMNTEAFF; DNA: TGTGCCAGCAGCCCAGGGATGAACACTGAAGCTTTCTTT; size: -; V: TRBV5-6; D: -; J: TRBJ1-1; length: 13
CDR3: CASSFGTSGPRMIQETQYF; DNA: TGTGCCAGCAGTTTCGGGACTAGCGGGCCACGAATGATCCAAGAGACCCAGTACTTC; size: few; V: TRBV6-2/TRBV6-3; D: TRBD2; J: TRBJ2-5; length: 19
CDR3: CASSKGQGNVENSPLHF; DNA: TGTGCCAGCAGTAAAGGCCAGGGGAACGTTGAAAATTCACCCCTCCACTTT; size: -; V: TRBV6-2/TRBV6-3; D: -; J: TRBJ1-6; length: 17
CDR3: CATSDLGVGQGADRSYGYTF; DNA: TGTGCCACCAGTGATTTAGGCGTTGGCCAGGGGGCGGACAGGAGCTATGGCTACACCTTC; size: -; V: TRBV24-1; D: TRBD1; J: TRBJ1-2; length: 20
CDR3: CASSMTGGNTEAFF; DNA: TGTGCCAGTAGTATGACAGGGGGTAACACTGAAGCTTTCTTT; size: few; V: TRBV19; D: TRBD1; J: TRBJ1-1; length: 14
CDR3: CSVGRQGTLRGYTF; DNA: TGCAGCGTTGGCCGACAGGGGACGCTGCGTGGCTACACCTTC; size: -; V: TRBV29-1; D: TRBD1; J: TRBJ1-2; length: 14
CDR3: CATTRGSRLGGYTF; DNA: TGTGCCACCACGAGGGGGTCCAGGTTAGGGGGCTACACCTTC; size: -; V: TRBV7-2; D: -; J: TRBJ1-2; length: 14
CDR3: CATGTSGFYEQYF; DNA: TGTGCCACTGGGACTAGCGGTTTTTACGAGCAGTACTTC; size: once; V: TRBV10-3; D: TRBD2; J: TRBJ2-7; length: 13
CDR3: CASSVGRQETQYF; DNA: TGTGCCAGCAGTGTCGGGAGGCAAGAGACCCAGTACTTC; size: -; V: TRBV2; D: TRBD2; J: TRBJ2-5; length: 13
CDR3: CASSLSPYEAGQPQHF; DNA: TGTGCCAGCAGTTTATCCCCTTATGAGGCCGGGCAGCCCCAGCATTTT; size: -; V: TRBV28; D: -; J: TRBJ1-5; length: 16
CDR3: CASSPGIKNTGELFF; DNA: TGTGCCAGCAGTCCGGGTATCAAGAACACCGGGGAGCTGTTTTTT; size: -; V: TRBV6-5; D: -; J: TRBJ2-2; length: 15
CDR3: CASSIGLAGGREQYF; DNA: TGTGCCAGTAGTATTGGGCTAGCGGGAGGACGCGAGCAGTACTTC; size: -; V: TRBV19; D: TRBD2; J: TRBJ2-7; length: 15
CDR3: CASGTGAYNEQFF; DNA: TGTGCCAGCGGGACAGGGGCCTACAATGAGCAGTTCTTC; size: few; V: TRBV6-5; D: TRBD1; J: TRBJ2-1; length: 13
CDR3: CASTGTPNTEAFF; DNA: TGTGCCAGCACGGGGACACCGAACACTGAAGCTTTCTTT; size: -; V: TRBV7-9; D: -; J: TRBJ1-1; length: 13
CDR3: CASSESKEGETQYF; DNA: TGTGCCAGCAGTGAATCAAAGGAGGGGGAGACCCAGTACTTC; size: -; V: TRBV25-1; D: -; J: TRBJ2-5; length: 14
CDR3: CASSPLAGEETQYF; DNA: TGTGCCAGCAGTCCTCTAGCGGGGGAAGAGACCCAGTACTTC; size: -; V: TRBV6-5; D: TRBD2; J: TRBJ2-5; length: 14
CDR3: CASSDSAGGDEQFF; DNA: TGTGCCAGCAGTGACTCTGCGGGGGGAGATGAGCAGTTCTTC; size: -; V: TRBV6-4; D: TRBD2; J: TRBJ2-1; length: 14
CDR3: CSASWGQGYYEQYF; DNA: TGCAGTGCTAGTTGGGGACAGGGATACTACGAGCAGTACTTC; size: -; V: TRBV20-1; D: TRBD1; J: TRBJ2-7; length: 14
CDR3: CASSLGSAPYEQYF; DNA: TGCGCCAGCAGCCTGGGTAGCGCCCCCTACGAGCAGTACTTC; size: -; V: TRBV5-1; D: -; J: TRBJ2-7; length: 14
CDR3: CASSATGLVSYNEQFF; DNA: TGCGCCAGCAGTGCGACAGGACTAGTTTCCTACAATGAGCAGTTCTTC; size: -; V: TRBV10-1; D: -; J: TRBJ2-1; length: 16
CDR3: CASSIDNRELYGYTF; DNA: TGTGCCAGTAGTATAGACAACAGGGAACTCTATGGCTACACCTTC; size: -; V: TRBV19; D: -; J: TRBJ1-2; length: 15
CDR3: CASSLDRGHREQYF; DNA: TGTGCCAGCAGTCTAGACAGGGGGCACCGGGAGCAGTACTTC; size: -; V: TRBV28; D: TRBD1; J: TRBJ2-7; length: 14
CDR3: CASSLPGLGTEAFF; DNA: TGCGCCAGCAGCTTGCCAGGCCTGGGCACTGAAGCTTTCTTT; size: -; V: TRBV5-1; D: -; J: TRBJ1-1; length: 14
CDR3: CASSSNRFTDTQYF; DNA: TGTGCCAGCAGTTCGAACAGGTTCACAGATACGCAGTATTTT; size: -; V: TRBV28; D: -; J: TRBJ2-3; length: 14
CDR3: CASSYSRLAGPHEQYF; DNA: TGTGCCAGCAGTTACTCGAGACTAGCGGGACCACACGAGCAGTACTTC; size: -; V: TRBV6-5; D: TRBD2; J: TRBJ2-7; length: 16
CDR3: CASSVEARLVRDTQYF; DNA: TGTGCCAGCAGCGTAGAGGCTCGACTAGTCAGGGATACGCAGTATTTT; size: -; V: TRBV9; D: -; J: TRBJ2-3; length: 16
CDR3: CASSLGRGEQYF; DNA: TGTGCCAGCAGTCTGGGGAGGGGCGAGCAGTACTTC; size: -; V: TRBV28; D: TRBD2; J: TRBJ2-7; length: 12
CDR3: CASSGGRSSLGPFGQFF; DNA: TGTGCCAGCAGTGGAGGGAGATCCTCACTTGGGCCTTTCGGGCAGTTCTTC; size: -; V: TRBV6-1; D: -; J: TRBJ2-1; length: 17
CDR3: CASSLGGRGDYGYTF; DNA: TGCGCCAGCAGCTTGGGAGGTAGGGGCGACTATGGCTACACCTTC; size: -; V: TRBV5-1; D: -; J: TRBJ1-2; length: 15
CDR3: CASMAGQPFSYNEQFF; DNA: TGTGCCAGCATGGCGGGACAGCCCTTCTCCTACAATGAGCAGTTCTTC; size: few; V: TRBV6-4; D: -; J: TRBJ2-1; length: 16
CDR3: CASSVDSSGSRNYNEQFF; DNA: TGTGCCAGCAGCGTAGACTCTAGCGGGAGTAGGAACTACAATGAGCAGTTCTTC; size: -; V: TRBV9; D: TRBD2; J: TRBJ2-1; length: 18
CDR3: CASSSRQGPQETQYF; DNA: TGTGCCAGTAGTTCTCGTCAGGGGCCCCAAGAGACCCAGTACTTC; size: -; V: TRBV19; D: -; J: TRBJ2-5; length: 15
CDR3: CASSEDLSGKNIQYF; DNA: TGTGCCAGCAGTGAAGATTTGTCAGGAAAAAACATTCAGTACTTC; size: -; V: TRBV25-1; D: -; J: TRBJ2-4; length: 15
CDR3: CASSQERANTEAFF; DNA: TGCGCCAGCAGCCAGGAGAGGGCGAACACTGAAGCTTTCTTT; size: -; V: TRBV5-1; D: -; J: TRBJ1-1; length: 14
CDR3: CASSTRVLAGGPLLRYNEQFF; DNA: TGTGCCAGCAGTACTCGAGTATTAGCGGGAGGGCCGTTACTACGTTACAATGAGCAGTTCTTC; size: -; V: TRBV6-2/TRBV6-3; D: TRBD2; J: TRBJ2-1; length: 21
CDR3: CASSFPRKGAKNIQYF; DNA: TGTGCCAGCAGTTTTCCGCGGAAGGGGGCCAAAAACATTCAGTACTTC; size: -; V: TRBV28; D: -; J: TRBJ2-4; length: 16
CDR3: CASSTYRVGNTEAFF; DNA: TGTGCCAGTAGTACGTACAGGGTCGGGAACACTGAAGCTTTCTTT; size: -; V: TRBV19; D: -; J: TRBJ1-1; length: 15
CDR3: CSASGGGDSGANVLTF; DNA: TGCAGTGCTAGTGGAGGGGGGGACTCTGGGGCCAACGTCCTGACTTTC; size: -; V: TRBV20-1; D: -; J: TRBJ2-6; length: 16
CDR3: CASSQGGQGAETQYF; DNA: TGTGCCAGCAGCCAAGGGGGACAGGGTGCGGAGACCCAGTACTTC; size: -; V: TRBV3-1/TRBV3-2; D: TRBD1; J: TRBJ2-5; length: 15
CDR3: CASSPTQGTGTNPMNTEAFF; DNA: TGTGCCAGCAGCCCGACCCAAGGGACAGGGACTAACCCTATGAACACTGAAGCTTTCTTT; size: once; V: TRBV14; D: TRBD1; J: TRBJ1-1; length: 20
CDR3: CSVERPGSPEAFF; DNA: TGCAGCGTTGAAAGGCCGGGTAGCCCTGAAGCTTTCTTT; size: few; V: TRBV29-1; D: -; J: TRBJ1-1; length: 13
CDR3: CASSSGTSGRAGELFF; DNA: TGTGCCAGCAGTTCCGGGACTAGCGGGAGGGCCGGGGAGCTGTTTTTT; size: -; V: TRBV28; D: TRBD2; J: TRBJ2-2; length: 16
CDR3: CASSFGANYGYTF; DNA: TGTGCCAGCTCGTTCGGAGCTAACTATGGCTACACCTTC; size: -; V: TRBV18; D: -; J: TRBJ1-2; length: 13
CDR3: CASRPQRGQPYF; DNA: TGTGCCAGCAGACCTCAGAGGGGACAGCCGTACTTC; size: -; V: TRBV27; D: TRBD1; J: TRBJ2-7; length: 12
CDR3: CASSPGQGIADTQYF; DNA: TGTGCCAGCAGTCCGGGACAGGGGATCGCAGATACGCAGTATTTT; size: -; V: TRBV2; D: TRBD1; J: TRBJ2-3; length: 15
CDR3: CASSLLLGQGGNTIYF; DNA: TGTGCCAGCAGCCTACTCTTGGGACAGGGGGGAAACACCATATATTTT; size: -; V: TRBV7-9; D: TRBD1; J: TRBJ1-3; length: 16
CDR3: CASSVGQHYNSPLHF; DNA: TGTGCCAGCAGCGTTGGACAGCACTATAATTCACCCCTCCACTTT; size: -; V: TRBV7-9; D: -; J: TRBJ1-6; length: 15
CDR3: CASSETSAGLKDTQYF; DNA: TGTGCCAGCAGCGAGACGTCGGCAGGGTTAAAGGATACGCAGTATTTT; size: -; V: TRBV7-9; D: -; J: TRBJ2-3; length: 16
CDR3: CASSGDRNYGYTF; DNA: TGTGCCAGCAGCGGCGACAGGAACTATGGCTACACCTTC; size: -; V: TRBV9; D: -; J: TRBJ1-2; length: 13
CDR3: CAISHLRGVEDYGYTF; DNA: TGTGCCATCAGCCACCTTCGGGGGGTAGAGGACTATGGCTACACCTTC; size: -; V: TRBV10-3; D: -; J: TRBJ1-2; length: 16
CDR3: CASSQGGQGYEQYF; DNA: TGCGCCAGCAGCCAAGGCGGACAGGGCTACGAGCAGTACTTC; size: -; V: TRBV4-1; D: TRBD1; J: TRBJ2-7; length: 14
CDR3: CSVRTGTNTEAFF; DNA: TGCAGCGTCCGGACAGGGACTAACACTGAAGCTTTCTTT; size: few; V: TRBV29-1; D: TRBD1; J: TRBJ1-1; length: 13
CDR3: CASSQVGQGEQPQHF; DNA: TGCGCCAGCAGCCAAGTCGGACAGGGAGAGCAGCCCCAGCATTTT; size: -; V: TRBV4-1; D: TRBD1; J: TRBJ1-5; length: 15
CDR3: CASSPTLYQRYSGANVLTF; DNA: TGTGCCAGCTCCCCGACTCTCTACCAGCGATACTCTGGGGCCAACGTCCTGACTTTC; size: few; V: TRBV18; D: -; J: TRBJ2-6; length: 19
CDR3: CASSRLDRGIVFVNSPLHF; DNA: TGTGCCAGCAGCCGTTTGGACAGGGGTATAGTATTTGTTAATTCACCCCTCCACTTT; size: -; V: TRBV5-5; D: TRBD1; J: TRBJ1-6; length: 19
CDR3: CAWLSFAGHYGYTF; DNA: TGTGCCTGGCTTTCTTTCGCGGGCCACTATGGCTACACCTTC; size: -; V: TRBV30; D: -; J: TRBJ1-2; length: 14
CDR3: CASSLDRGLLETQYF; DNA: TGCGCCAGCAGCTTGGACAGGGGGCTTTTAGAGACCCAGTACTTC; size: -; V: TRBV5-1; D: TRBD1; J: TRBJ2-5; length: 15
CDR3: CASSPASVNVNNEQFF; DNA: TGTGCCAGCTCGCCGGCTAGCGTGAATGTCAACAATGAGCAGTTCTTC; size: -; V: TRBV18; D: -; J: TRBJ2-1; length: 16